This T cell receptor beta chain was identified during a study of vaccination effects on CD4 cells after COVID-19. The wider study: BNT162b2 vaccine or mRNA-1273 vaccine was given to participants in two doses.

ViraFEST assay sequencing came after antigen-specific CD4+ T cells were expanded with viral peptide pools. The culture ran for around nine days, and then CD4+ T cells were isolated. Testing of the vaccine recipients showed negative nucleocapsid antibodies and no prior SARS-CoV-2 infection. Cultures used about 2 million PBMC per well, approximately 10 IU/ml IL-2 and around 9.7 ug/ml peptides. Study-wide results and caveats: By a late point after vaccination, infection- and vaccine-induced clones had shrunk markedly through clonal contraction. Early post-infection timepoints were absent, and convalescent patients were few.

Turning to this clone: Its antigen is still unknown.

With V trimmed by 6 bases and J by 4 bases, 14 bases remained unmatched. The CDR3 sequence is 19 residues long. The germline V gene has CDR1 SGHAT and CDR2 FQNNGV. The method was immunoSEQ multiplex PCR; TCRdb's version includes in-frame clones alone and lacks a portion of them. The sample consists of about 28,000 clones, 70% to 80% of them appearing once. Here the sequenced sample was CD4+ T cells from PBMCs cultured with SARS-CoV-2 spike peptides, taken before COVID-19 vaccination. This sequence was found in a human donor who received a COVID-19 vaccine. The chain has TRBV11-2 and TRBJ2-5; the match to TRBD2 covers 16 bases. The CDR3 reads CASRPLPGLAGGALETQYF. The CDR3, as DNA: TGTGCCAGCAGACCCCTACCGGGACTAGCGGGGGGGGCGCTAGAGACCCAGTACTTC.